This T cell receptor beta chain was sequenced during a study of cytomegalovirus exposure and HLA in healthy donors. J was trimmed by 1 base and V by 3 bases; bases with no gene match: 3. This CDR3 contains 15 residues. From germline, CDR1 is MNHEY and CDR2 SMNVEV (reference sequence). This clone was counted only a few times. PCR involved 60 Vbeta and 13 Jbeta primers. Sequencing was performed with immunoSEQ multiplex PCR; in TCRdb, only in-frame clones are kept and a portion is missing. The sample has 80,000 or so clones; about two thirds are singletons. The chain is built from TRBV27 and TRBJ2-5, with TRBD2 matching over 9 bases. What was sequenced was PBMCs. The TCR was taken from a man aged 25 to 45 in good health and CMV-seropositive. The DNA of the CDR3 is TGTGCCAGCAGTTTGACTAGCGGTGTCCAAGAGACCCAGTACTTC. Translation: CASSLTSGVQETQYF.